Below, one T cell receptor beta chain is given with its context. Its antigen remains unknown. The sample comes from a study of CD8+ T cells in alopecia areata. Study-wide background: Patients in the treated group were given tofacitinib by mouth, 5 to 10 mg twice a day.

Isolated RNA was reverse transcribed into cDNA used as the sequencing template. Sequencing was performed with immunoSEQ multiplex PCR; in TCRdb, only in-frame clones are kept and a portion is missing. The sample contains more than 90,000 clones, roughly two fifths of which appear only once. Study-wide points: Resident alphabeta T cells of normal skin are also sequenced in scalp samples. Greater clonality was observed in lesional scalp samples, especially alopecia totalis/universalis, versus normal scalp.

The CDR3 sequence is 15 residues long. Trimming took 1 base from V and 2 from J, leaving 11 bases between them. Germline-derived CDR1 and CDR2 are SGHDN and FVKESK. The sequenced material came from CD4+ T cells sorted from blood. The chain joins TRBV14 to TRBJ2-5; a possible D gene is TRBD2 (5 bases). This TCR was recovered from a human donor with alopecia areata. Here the CDR3 reads CASSQGWRVQETQYF. Written as DNA, the CDR3 is TGTGCCAGCAGCCAAGGGTGGCGGGTACAAGAGACCCAGTACTTC.